The present entry profiles one T cell receptor beta chain with its context. Its binding antigen is unknown. Nothing much larger sits one base from this clone, and base qualities are not available. The immunoSEQ Assay, a bias-controlled multiplex PCR, was used to amplify TCRbeta CDR3 regions from genomic DNA. In the source study's methods: The number of nucleated cells in each sample was estimated by amplification of reference gene primers within the assay. Sequence reads were collapsed and filtered to measure the absolute abundance of every unique TCRbeta CDR3 rearrangement. For each sample, productive Simpson clonality was calculated by taking the square root of Simpson's diversity index across productive rearrangements. The clones in this table, taken by TCRdb from immuneACCESS, are in-frame only. Not every clone is retained; where verified, under half of the shortfall comes from an unresolved V gene, and the cause of the rest is unknown. That table furnishes V, J and clone size, whereas the DNA furnished D and trimming. A total of 250,000 or so clones appear in this sample, 70% to 90% of them only once. Roughly 3.9% of the sample is in the top ten clones.

The CDR3 numbers 14 residues from cysteine through phenylalanine. Just CDR3 DNA is preserved here, 42 bases in frame from base 1. The germline V gene provides CDR1 ENHRY and CDR2 SYGVKD. The junction shows trimming of 7 bases on V and 7 bases on J, plus 17 bases between the germline ends. Participants in the prospective study were aged roughly 18 to 100 years, lived in about two dozen United States geographic areas, and enrolled through a virtual design. In the prospective study, cohorts were assigned on the basis of participant-reported clinical history obtained from a screening survey and a study questionnaire. In the prospective study, whole blood, serum and a nasopharyngeal or oropharyngeal swab were collected from each participant by mobile phlebotomists. Additional blood draws and questionnaires over a roughly two-month period could optionally be provided by prospective study participants. Before DNA extraction, blood samples from the prospective study were shipped at room temperature or frozen.

This sample is part of a study of blood T cell repertoires in COVID-19 (dated by TCRdb to 2018 to 2020). About the full investigation: Samples from collaborators originated in the United States, Italy and Spain and spanned both the acute and convalescent phases of COVID-19. The material from the prospective study consisted of cDNA or gDNA derived from T cells, B-cell-depleted T cells, or PBMCs. Deeply sampled blood TCRbeta repertoires from subjects exposed to, actively infected with, or recovered from COVID-19 were included in the dataset. The repertoires were made available in a free public database intended to serve as a resource for research on the immune response to SARS-CoV-2. Samples were obtained from the ongoing ImmuneRACE study (first 160 participants) and from 1,254 subjects provided by 6 global collaborators. Nearly every sample came with metadata listing a de-identified subject ID, COVID-19 status, age in years and sex. Where available, HLA class I and class II types were obtained from metadata supplied by the sample provider rather than from assay-based typing. General findings and caveats noted by the study authors: Clinical and demographic metadata were provided uncurated, with the amount varying by source and participant.

This clonotype originated in a young woman with acute COVID-19. The rearranged segments are TRBV10-3 and TRBJ2-1; tentative D gene TRBD1, with 6 bases matching. Sequenced: PBMCs or T cells enriched from blood (not recorded which). In nucleotides, the sequence is TGTGCCATCACCCCGGACAGTTCTTGGAATGAGCAGTTCTTC. It is translated as CAITPDSSWNEQFF.